This T cell receptor (beta chain) was sequenced during a study of OX40 agonist ivuxolimab in advanced cancers. About the research overall: Of mixed ages from 23 to 79 and averaging about 56 years, the group was approximately 80% male. Partial responses were achieved by three patients: one hepatocellular carcinoma, two cutaneous melanoma.

TCRdb's table, derived via immunoSEQ multiplex PCR, lists solely in-frame clones and lacks some. The sample includes about 70,000 clones, about 89% seen only once; the top ten take roughly 1.9%. CDR1 is SGDLS and CDR2 is YYNGEE in the germline V gene. The CDR3 sequence is 13 residues long. Trimming took off 3 bases at V and 6 bases at J, with 13 bases between the two ends. The receptor was isolated from an adult with an advanced solid tumor such as melanoma, head and neck, liver or kidney cancer. Material: CD4+ or CD8+ T cells sorted from blood, obtained in a trial of the OX40 agonist ivuxolimab. This sequence joins TRBV9 and TRBJ2-7, with a possible D match to TRBD2 (5 bases). Here the CDR3 reads CASSGTGSGEQYF. CDR3 DNA: TGTGCCAGCAGCGGGACGGGGTCTGGCGAGCAGTACTTC.